The 18 T cell receptor beta chains below were found in one sample sequenced in a study of blood T cell repertoires in COVID-19. The data were produced by immunoSEQ multiplex PCR, yet TCRdb's version contains in-frame clones alone and is incomplete. This repertoire shows fewer than 250,000 clones, 80% found once; its top ten account for under 8%. The sequenced sample consisted of peripheral blood. These receptors were taken from a man in his fifties or sixties with acute or convalescent COVID-19.

Only one count was recorded for this clone. The rearrangement joins TRBV20-1 to TRBJ1-1, with a tentative D call TRBD1 (6 bases). Germline loops: CDR1 DFQATT, CDR2 SNEGSKA (reference sequence). The CDR3 is made up of 11 amino acids. Deletions cut 6 bases from V and 4 bases from J, with 9 bases between. The CDR3 loop reads CSARGRTEAFF. For the CDR3, the DNA is TGCAGTGCCAGGGGTCGCACTGAAGCTTTCTTT.

This chain links TRBV19 with TRBJ2-5; D is unresolved. The V gene's germline CDR1 is LNHDA and CDR2 SQIVND (reference sequence). V gave up 3 bases and J gave up 3 bases, with 5 bases separating them. This CDR3 spans 12 amino acids. The CDR3 DNA is TGTGCCAGTAGTATCGGTAAAGAGACCCAGTACTTC. Residues: CASSIGKETQYF.

The genes are TRBV11-3 and TRBJ2-1; 7 bases line up with TRBD2. The ends lost 3 bases at V and 6 bases at J; junction bases unmatched: 2. Germline V gene sequence: CDR1 SGHNT, CDR2 YENEEA. The CDR3 contains 13 residues. The CDR3 bases are TGTGCCAGCAGCTTTTCGGGAGGCAATGAGCAGTTCTTC. Amino acid sequence: CASSFSGGNEQFF.

CDR3 nucleotides: TGTGCCAGCAGTTCGTTTGCAACTAATGAAAAACTGTTTTTT. Encoded protein: CASSSFATNEKLFF. The chain links TRBV2 to TRBJ1-4; D call uncertain. V was clipped by 5 bases and J by 0 bases, with 7 bases between them. The CDR3 runs 14 residues. The germline V gene has CDR1 SNHLY and CDR2 FYNNEI.

V gene TRBV7-6 combines with J gene TRBJ2-1; 7 bases are a match to TRBD2. V was clipped by 4 bases and J by 10 bases; unmatched bases: 4. Germline lookup yields CDR1 SGHVS and CDR2 FNYEAQ. CDR3 length equals 12 residues. The CDR3 DNA reads as TGTGCCAGCAGCTCTATTAGCGGGGAGCAGTTCTTC. It is translated as CASSSISGEQFF.

This clone was found a few times. J is TRBJ1-1 and V is TRBV12-3 or TRBV12-4; maybe TRBD1 (5 bases). The CDR3 runs to 13 residues. V was cut by 6 bases and J by 3 bases, with 11 bases left in between. The CDR3 sequence is CASRDRGDTEAFF. The DNA for the CDR3 is TGTGCCAGCAGGGACCGGGGGGACACTGAAGCTTTCTTT.

The chain has TRBV30 and TRBJ1-6; TRBD1 is a possible D gene (5 bases). The V gene's germline CDR1 is GTSNPN and CDR2 SVGIG (reference sequence). CDR3 length equals 15 residues. V dropped 0 bases and J dropped 6 bases, with 12 bases sitting between them. The CDR3 DNA is TGTGCCTGGAGTGTCTCGGGGGACTTTAATTCACCCCTCCACTTT. It specifies CAWSVSGDFNSPLHF.

J is TRBJ1-1 and V is TRBV24-1; tentative D call: TRBD1 (5 bases). Germline loops: CDR1 KGHDR, CDR2 SFDVKD. V lost 4 bases and J 0 bases, leaving 11 bases between the germline ends. The length of the CDR3 is 15 residues. The CDR3 sequence is CATSDSGPLNTEAFF. The CDR3 coding sequence is TGTGCCACCAGTGACTCAGGGCCGTTGAACACTGAAGCTTTCTTT.

This chain uses TRBV5-1 with TRBJ1-4, with 8 positions matching TRBD1. The trim removed 5 bases at V and 7 bases at J, leaving 13 bases unmatched. Germline lookup yields CDR1 SGHRS and CDR2 YFSETQ. This CDR3 contains 16 residues. The CDR3 loop is CASRVTSGTGTEKLFF. DNA of the CDR3: TGCGCCAGCAGGGTCACCAGCGGGACAGGTACTGAAAAACTGTTTTTT.

The J gene is TRBJ1-1, the V gene TRBV11-2, with 10 positions matching TRBD1. Germline V lookup: CDR1 SGHAT, CDR2 FQNNGV. V shed 5 bases, J shed 5 bases, and the junction held 8 bases outside the gene matches. There are 15 residues in the CDR3. The CDR3 nucleotides are TGTGCCAGCAGCCCTTCCGGACAGGGGGTGACTGAAGCTTTCTTT. It specifies CASSPSGQGVTEAFF.

This chain connects TRBV10-3 to TRBJ2-1, with 9 bases matching TRBD2. V lost 6 bases to trimming and J lost 4 bases; unmatched junction nucleotides: 4. Germline V gives CDR1 ENHRY, CDR2 SYGVKD. This CDR3 comprises 14 residues. CDR3 residues: CAISQREVYNEQFF. In DNA, the CDR3 is TGTGCCATCAGCCAGCGGGAGGTATACAATGAGCAGTTCTTC.

V is TRBV23-1 and J is TRBJ1-2; maybe TRBD1 (5 bases). TRBV23-1 is an ORF for which the function is uncertain. The CDR3 has 12 residues. V lost 6 bases, J lost 0 bases, and 5 bases lay in between. The DNA for the CDR3 is TGCGCCAGCAGGACAGCTAACTATGGCTACACCTTC. Translated, it gives CASRTANYGYTF.

The chain is built from TRBV4-1 and TRBJ1-2; TRBD1 matches at 7 bases. In germline, CDR1 is MGHRA, CDR2 YSYEKL. V lost 2 bases and J lost 7; bases outside the gene matches: 7. This CDR3 contains 14 residues. The CDR3 protein is CASSQRTGSVGYTF. For the CDR3, the DNA is TGCGCCAGCAGCCAACGGACAGGATCGGTTGGCTACACCTTC.

The CDR3 protein is CASSVTGTGLQPQHF. The CDR3 coding sequence is TGCGCCAGCAGCGTTACCGGGACAGGGCTTCAGCCCCAGCATTTT. The V call is TRBV4-1, the J call TRBJ1-5, with TRBD1 matching 9 bases. Germline CDR1 MGHRA, CDR2 YSYEKL. Germline trimming cut 5 bases from V and 6 bases from J; bases unmatched to any gene: 8. CDR3 size: 15 residues.

This sequence joins TRBV7-2 and TRBJ2-7; D uncertain. This CDR3 has 13 amino acids. V lost 1 base and J lost 3, with 7 bases in between. Looked up from germline, CDR1 is SGHTA and CDR2 is FQGNSA. The CDR3 protein is CASSLGGLYEQYF. The CDR3 DNA reads TGTGCCAGCAGCTTAGGCGGTCTCTACGAGCAGTACTTC.

A remark on this clone: Additional DNA sequences in this sample encode the identical CDR3. The chain has TRBV6-5 and TRBJ2-3; the D is unclear. CDR3 length equals 14 residues. V lost 7 bases and J 1 base, leaving 12 bases between the germline ends. Germline V gene lookup returns CDR1 MNHEY and CDR2 SVGAGI. The CDR3 bases are TGTGCCAGCACTAGAGATCGGGGCACAGATACGCAGTATTTT. It codes for CASTRDRGTDTQYF.

The gene calls are TRBV18 and TRBJ1-1; 7 nucleotides match TRBD1. The V segment lost 6 bases and the J segment 4 bases; nucleotides outside the gene matches: 5. The CDR3 consists of 13 residues. Germline V gives CDR1 KGHSH, CDR2 LQKENI. The CDR3 sequence is CASSPTGTTEAFF. CDR3 bases: TGTGCCAGCTCCCCGACAGGGACCACTGAAGCTTTCTTT.

V gene TRBV30 combines with J gene TRBJ1-5, with TRBD1 matching 8 bases. The CDR3 length is 16 residues. V trimming: 2 bases; J trimming: 2 bases; junction bases outside the gene matches: 8. CDR1 GTSNPN and CDR2 SVGIG come from the germline V gene (reference sequence). CDR3 in amino acids: CAWSSDRATGNQPQHF. CDR3 sequence (DNA): TGTGCCTGGAGTTCGGACAGGGCGACGGGCAATCAGCCCCAGCATTTT.